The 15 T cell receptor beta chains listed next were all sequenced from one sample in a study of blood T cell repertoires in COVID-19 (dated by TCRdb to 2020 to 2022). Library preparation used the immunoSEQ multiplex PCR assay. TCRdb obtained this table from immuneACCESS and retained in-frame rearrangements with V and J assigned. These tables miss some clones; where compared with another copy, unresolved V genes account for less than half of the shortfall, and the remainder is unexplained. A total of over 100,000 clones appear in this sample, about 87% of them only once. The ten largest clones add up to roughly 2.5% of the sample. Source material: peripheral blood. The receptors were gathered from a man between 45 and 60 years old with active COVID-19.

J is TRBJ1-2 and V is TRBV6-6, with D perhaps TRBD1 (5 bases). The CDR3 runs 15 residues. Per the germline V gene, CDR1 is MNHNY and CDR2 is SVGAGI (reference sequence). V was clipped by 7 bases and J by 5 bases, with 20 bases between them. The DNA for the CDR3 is TGTGCCAGCACCCCTCGTCCCGAGGGGACTTATGGCTACACCTTC. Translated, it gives CASTPRPEGTYGYTF.

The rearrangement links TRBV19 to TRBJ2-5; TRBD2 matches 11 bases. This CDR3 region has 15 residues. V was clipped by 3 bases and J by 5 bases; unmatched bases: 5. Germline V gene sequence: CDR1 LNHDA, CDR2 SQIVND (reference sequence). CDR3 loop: CASSIGSGGGETQYF. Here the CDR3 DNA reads TGTGCCAGTAGTATTGGTAGCGGGGGGGGTGAGACCCAGTACTTC.

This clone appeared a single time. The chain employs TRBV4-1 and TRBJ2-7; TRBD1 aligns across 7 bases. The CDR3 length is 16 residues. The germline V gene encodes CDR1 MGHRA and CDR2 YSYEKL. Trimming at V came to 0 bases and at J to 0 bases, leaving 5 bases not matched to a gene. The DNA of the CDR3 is TGCGCCAGCAGCCAAGATCCCACAGGGGACTCCTACGAGCAGTACTTC. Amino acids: CASSQDPTGDSYEQYF.

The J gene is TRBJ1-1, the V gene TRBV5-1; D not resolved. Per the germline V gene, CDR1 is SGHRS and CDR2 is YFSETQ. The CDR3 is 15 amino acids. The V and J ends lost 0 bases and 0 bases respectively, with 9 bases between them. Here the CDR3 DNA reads TGCGCCAGCAGCTTGGTTGGTAGCATGAACACTGAAGCTTTCTTT. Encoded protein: CASSLVGSMNTEAFF.

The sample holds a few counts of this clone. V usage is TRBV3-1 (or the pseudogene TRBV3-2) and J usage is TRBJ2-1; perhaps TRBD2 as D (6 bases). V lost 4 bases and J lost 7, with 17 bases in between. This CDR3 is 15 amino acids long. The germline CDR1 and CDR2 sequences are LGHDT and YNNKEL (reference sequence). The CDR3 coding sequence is TGTGCCAGCAGCCCACGCCAGCGGGCATTGAATGAGCAGTTCTTC. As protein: CASSPRQRALNEQFF.

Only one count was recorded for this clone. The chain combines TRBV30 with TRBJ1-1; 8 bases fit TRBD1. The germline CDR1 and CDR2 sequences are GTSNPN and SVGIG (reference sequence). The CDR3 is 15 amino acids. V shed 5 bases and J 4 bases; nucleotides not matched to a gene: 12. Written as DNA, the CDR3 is TGTGCCTGGGGAAGACAGGGGATTCGGGGCACTGAAGCTTTCTTT. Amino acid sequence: CAWGRQGIRGTEAFF.

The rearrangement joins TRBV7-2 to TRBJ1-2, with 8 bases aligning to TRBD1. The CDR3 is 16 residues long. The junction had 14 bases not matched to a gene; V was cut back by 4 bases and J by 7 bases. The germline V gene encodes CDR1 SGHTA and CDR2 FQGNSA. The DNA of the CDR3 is TGTGCCAGCAGCTCACGCATAGGACAGGGCGGCGGTGGCTACACCTTC. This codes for CASSSRIGQGGGGYTF.

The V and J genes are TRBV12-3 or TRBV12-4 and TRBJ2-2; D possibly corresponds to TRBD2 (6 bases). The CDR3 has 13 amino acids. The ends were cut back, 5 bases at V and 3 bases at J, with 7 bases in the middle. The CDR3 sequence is CASSGGYTGELFF. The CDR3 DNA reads TGTGCCAGCAGTGGGGGGTACACCGGGGAGCTGTTTTTT.

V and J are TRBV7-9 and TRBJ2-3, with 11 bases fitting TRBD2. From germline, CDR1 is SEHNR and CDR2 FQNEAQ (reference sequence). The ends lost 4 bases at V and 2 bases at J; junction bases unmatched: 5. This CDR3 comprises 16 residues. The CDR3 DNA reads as TGTGCCAGCAGCTCGCTAGCGGGGGGCCTCACAGATACGCAGTATTTT. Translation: CASSSLAGGLTDTQYF.

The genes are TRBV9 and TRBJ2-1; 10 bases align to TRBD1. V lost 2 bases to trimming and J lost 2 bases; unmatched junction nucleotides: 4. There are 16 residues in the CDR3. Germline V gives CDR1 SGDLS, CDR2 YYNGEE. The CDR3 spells CASSVTGTGAYNEQFF. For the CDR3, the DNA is TGTGCCAGCAGCGTGACAGGGACAGGGGCCTACAATGAGCAGTTCTTC.

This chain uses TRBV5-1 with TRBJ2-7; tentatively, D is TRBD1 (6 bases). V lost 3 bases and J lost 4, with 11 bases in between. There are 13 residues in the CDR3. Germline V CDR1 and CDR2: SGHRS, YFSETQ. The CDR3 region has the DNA TGCGCCAGCAGCTCCGGGACAAATTACGAGCAGTACTTC. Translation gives CASSSGTNYEQYF.

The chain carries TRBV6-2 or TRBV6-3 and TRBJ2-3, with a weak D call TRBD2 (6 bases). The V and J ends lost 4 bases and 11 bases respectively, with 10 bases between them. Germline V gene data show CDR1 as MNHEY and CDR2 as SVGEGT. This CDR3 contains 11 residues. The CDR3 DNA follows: TGTGCCAGCAGTTCTAGCGTGGGGCAGTATTTT. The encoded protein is CASSSSVGQYF.

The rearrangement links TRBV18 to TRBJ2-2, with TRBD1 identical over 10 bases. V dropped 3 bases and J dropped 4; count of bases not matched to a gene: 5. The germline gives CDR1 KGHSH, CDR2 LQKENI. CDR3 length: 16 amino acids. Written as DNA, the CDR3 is TGTGCCAGCTCACCGCGGACAGGGGGAAGCACCGGGGAGCTGTTTTTT. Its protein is CASSPRTGGSTGELFF. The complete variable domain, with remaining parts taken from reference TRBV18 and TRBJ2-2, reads NAGVMQNPRHLVRRRGQEARLRCSPMKGHSHVYWYRQLPEEGLKFMVYLQKENIIDESGMPKERFSAEFPKEGPSILRIQQVVRGDSAAYFCASSPRTGGSTGELFFGEGSRLTVL.

The CDR3 DNA follows: TGCGCCAGCAGCTTGGCATATCTTGGAGGCGGCACAGATACGCAGTATTTT. This encodes CASSLAYLGGGTDTQYF. V gene TRBV5-1 combines with J gene TRBJ2-3; D is perhaps TRBD2 (5 bases). Germline V CDR1 and CDR2: SGHRS, YFSETQ. Trimming removed 0 bases from V and 1 base from J, with 15 bases in between. There are 17 residues in the CDR3. Supplemented by reference TRBV5-1 and TRBJ2-3, the full variable domain reads KAGVTQTPRYLIKTRGQQVTLSCSPISGHRSVSWYQQTPGQGLQFLFEYFSETQRNKGNFPGRFSGRQFSNSRSEMNVSTLELGDSALYLCASSLAYLGGGTDTQYFGPGTRLTVL.

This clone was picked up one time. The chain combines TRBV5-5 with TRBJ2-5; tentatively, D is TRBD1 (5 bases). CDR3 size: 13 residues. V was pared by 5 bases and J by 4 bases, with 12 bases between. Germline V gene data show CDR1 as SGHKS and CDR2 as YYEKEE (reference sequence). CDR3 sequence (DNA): TGTGCCAGCAGACAATTAAGGGGAGAGACCCAGTACTTC. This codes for CASRQLRGETQYF.